The 28 T cell receptor beta chains given below trace back to one sample, sequenced in a study of Graves' ophthalmopathy and Graves' hyperthyroidism. TCR beta CDR3 regions were amplified from RNA transcripts. Second-round multiplex PCR followed a first-round RT-PCR using HTBI primers. In TCRdb, the multiplex PCR reads were re-called with MiXCR into one record per CDR3 protein. The sample shows almost 750,000 distinct CDR3 sequences, 40% of them seen only once. Sequences were obtained from peripheral blood. The receptor source for this set is an adult man with Graves' ophthalmopathy.

On this clonotype: A much larger clone sits a single nucleotide away, making a read error possible. The CDR3 here is CVSSQEPSIYYEQYF. For the CDR3, the DNA is TGTGTCAGCAGCCAAGAACCTAGCATTTATTACGAGCAGTACTTC. The chain joins TRBV14 to TRBJ2-7, with a possible D match to TRBD2 (5 bases). This CDR3 is built from 15 residues. Germline V lookup: CDR1 SGHDN, CDR2 FVKESK.

This clonotype was recorded at least ten times. J is TRBJ2-5 and V is TRBV9; no firm D call. The CDR3 covers 13 residues. The ends were cut back, 1 base at V and 3 bases at J, with 7 bases in the middle. The V gene's germline CDR1 is SGDLS and CDR2 YYNGEE. CDR3 nucleotides: TGTGCCAGCAGCGTAAAGATCGAAGAGACCCAGTACTTC. This gives the protein CASSVKIEETQYF.

The sample holds a few counts of this clonotype. This chain uses TRBV5-6 with TRBJ1-6; D gene ambiguous. There are 12 residues in the CDR3. Trimming pared 4 bases from V and 9 bases from J, leaving 8 bases between. Per germline, CDR1 SGHDT and CDR2 YYEEEE. This chain's CDR3 is CASSQVFSPLHF. CDR3 coding DNA: TGTGCCAGCAGCCAAGTCTTTTCACCCCTCCACTTT.

About this clonotype itself: A read error may explain this, as a much larger clone is one base away. The J gene is TRBJ1-2, the V gene TRBV2; D may be TRBD1 (6 bases). Germline CDR1 is SNHLY and CDR2 is FYNNEI. Between the trimmed V and J ends, which lost 3 bases and 6 bases, there was a span of 11 bases. CDR3 size: 13 residues. CDR3 DNA sequence: TGTGCCAGCAGTGACAGGGGTGCTAATGGCTACACCTTC. Translated, it gives CASSDRGANGYTF.

The V and J genes are TRBV10-2 and TRBJ1-5, with D possibly being TRBD1 (5 bases). The CDR3 covers 14 residues. In germline, CDR1 is WSHSY, CDR2 SAAADI. The V gene lost 4 bases and the J gene lost 9 bases, with 16 bases spanning the gap. The DNA of the CDR3 is TGCGCCAGCAGTGTGTTGGGGACCAAGAGGCCCCAGCATTTT. This codes for CASSVLGTKRPQHF.

This clonotype has just a few counts. The chain recombines TRBV6-5 with TRBJ1-1; D is unresolved. Trimming removed 0 bases from V and 0 bases from J, with 8 bases in between. The germline V gene encodes CDR1 MNHEY and CDR2 SVGAGI. The CDR3 consists of 15 residues. CDR3 residues: CASSYSDGMNTEAFF. CDR3 DNA: TGTGCCAGCAGTTACTCCGACGGTATGAACACTGAAGCTTTCTTT.

This clonotype was seen many times. This chain joins TRBV7-2 and TRBJ2-2; TRBD2 might be the D (5 bases). From germline, CDR1 is SGHTA and CDR2 FQGNSA. Trimming pared 6 bases from V and 8 bases from J, leaving 16 bases between. The CDR3 sequence is 14 residues long. The CDR3 loop is CASRNDGNRGELFF. The DNA for the CDR3 is TGTGCCAGCAGGAACGACGGGAATCGGGGGGAGCTGTTTTTT.

This clonotype was observed once. The chain combines TRBV27 with TRBJ2-5; no clear D gene. V was pared by 2 bases and J by 9 bases, with 10 bases between. Germline V gene lookup returns CDR1 MNHEY and CDR2 SMNVEV (reference sequence). The CDR3 is 12 amino acids. In nucleotides, the CDR3 is TGTGCCAGCAGTTTAAATGGGTCCCCCCAGTACTTC. Translation gives CASSLNGSPQYF.

J is TRBJ1-1 and V is TRBV10-3, with 7 bases aligning to TRBD1. Germline lookup yields CDR1 ENHRY and CDR2 SYGVKD. V was clipped by 3 bases and J by 6 bases; unmatched bases: 4. This CDR3 comprises 13 residues. The CDR3 protein is CAISEGGASEAFF. The CDR3 region has the DNA TGTGCCATCAGTGAAGGGGGCGCGTCTGAAGCTTTCTTT.

This CDR3 is CASSKEQGGKETQYF. The CDR3 nucleotides are TGTGCCAGCAGCAAGGAACAGGGGGGGAAAGAGACCCAGTACTTC. This sequence joins TRBV7-3 and TRBJ2-5, with D perhaps matching TRBD1 (8 bases). Germline assignment: CDR1 SGHTA and CDR2 FQGTGA. Deletions cut 5 bases from V and 3 bases from J, with 16 bases between. CDR3 length: 15 residues. Supplemented by reference TRBV7-3 and TRBJ2-5, the full variable domain reads GAGVSQTPSNKVTEKGKYVELRCDPISGHTALYWYRQSLGQGPEFLIYFQGTGAADDSGLPNDRFFAVRPEGSVSTLKIQRTERGDSAVYLCASSKEQGGKETQYFGPGTRLLVL.

The genes are TRBV7-8 and TRBJ2-7; 15 bases are a match to TRBD2. This CDR3 region has 21 residues. The germline V gene has CDR1 SGHVS and CDR2 FQNEAQ. V lost 4 bases to trimming and J lost 0 bases; unmatched junction nucleotides: 16. Written as DNA, the CDR3 is TGTGCCAGCAGCTCGGGGTACCGCGGACTAGCGGGGGGGTGGTCCTCCTACGAGCAGTACTTC. This gives the protein CASSSGYRGLAGGWSSYEQYF.

The chain combines TRBV29-1 with TRBJ1-6; D possibly corresponds to TRBD1 (5 bases). Germline V gene data show CDR1 as SQVTM and CDR2 as ANQGSEA. Trimming took 4 bases from V and 10 from J, leaving 20 bases between them. The CDR3 is 15 residues long. CDR3 bases: TGCAGCGTTGCCCCAGGGCAGGCGCGCCGCTCACCCCTCCACTTT. It codes for CSVAPGQARRSPLHF. Combining the CDR3 with reference TRBV29-1 and TRBJ1-6 gives the whole variable domain SAVISQKPSRDICQRGTSLTIQCQVDSQVTMMFWYRQQPGQSLTLIATANQGSEATYESGFVIDKFPISRPNLTFSTLTVSNMSPEDSSIYLCSVAPGQARRSPLHFGNGTRLTVT.

About this clonotype: A much bigger clone sits one base away, suggesting this may be a read error. J is TRBJ2-5 and V is TRBV7-2, with D perhaps TRBD1 (6 bases). The germline V gene encodes CDR1 SGHTA and CDR2 FQGNSA. This CDR3 has 17 amino acids. This chain's CDR3 is CASSDAPTQGPKETQCF. CDR3 in DNA: TGTGCCAGCAGCGACGCCCCGACACAGGGCCCAAAAGAGACCCAGTGCTTC.

Concerning this clonotype: Given a much more abundant clone one base away, this may be a read error. The chain employs TRBV7-8 and TRBJ1-3; D might be TRBD1 (5 bases). The CDR3 is made up of 13 amino acids. The germline V gene has CDR1 SGHVS and CDR2 FQNEAQ. The CDR3 spells CASNQGVGNTVYF. DNA of the CDR3: TGTGCCAGCAACCAAGGGGTTGGAAACACCGTATATTTT.

This clonotype turned up a few times. The V and J genes are TRBV20-1 and TRBJ2-7; maybe TRBD2 (6 bases). The germline V and J ends were trimmed by 3 bases and 4 bases, with 16 bases remaining between them. Germline CDR1 reads DFQATT; CDR2 reads SNEGSKA (reference sequence). The CDR3 is 14 amino acids. CDR3 nucleotide sequence: TGCAGTGCTAGGACCGGGACTGGCCTTTACGAGCAGTACTTC. Protein: CSARTGTGLYEQYF.

In its sample, this clonotype was seen once. The V gene is TRBV29-1, the J gene TRBJ2-7; 11 bases match TRBD1. The CDR3 sequence is 12 residues long. With 6 bases clipped from V and 7 bases from J, the junction kept 5 bases outside the gene matches. CDR1 and CDR2 (germline): SQVTM, ANQGSEA. CDR3 amino acids: CSVGQGVEEQYF. The CDR3 nucleotides read TGCAGCGTGGGACAGGGGGTGGAAGAGCAGTACTTC.

This clonotype turned up a few times. CDR3 in DNA: TGCAGTGCTCCTCCTCCGGGACAGGGTTACGAGCAGTACTTC. This codes for CSAPPPGQGYEQYF. The chain recombines TRBV20-1 with TRBJ2-7, with 9 bases matching TRBD1. The CDR3 runs to 14 residues. Per the germline V gene, CDR1 is DFQATT and CDR2 is SNEGSKA (reference sequence). The junction had 9 bases not matched to a gene; V was cut back by 5 bases and J by 4 bases.

This chain uses TRBV2 with TRBJ1-2; D gene unclear. The CDR3 length is 13 residues. Germline-derived CDR1 and CDR2 are SNHLY and FYNNEI. CDR3 nucleotide sequence: TGTGCTAGAGCTACCTCCGGACGGGCAGGCAACACCTTC. It codes for CARATSGRAGNTF.

This clonotype was counted a few times. V is TRBV6-1 and J is TRBJ1-5, with D hard to call. V was trimmed by 6 bases and J by 0 bases, leaving 6 bases between them. This CDR3 is 13 amino acids long. Germline values: CDR1 MNHNS, CDR2 SASEGT. Here the CDR3 reads CASRSYSNQPQHF. Here the CDR3 DNA reads TGTGCCAGCAGAAGCTATAGCAATCAGCCCCAGCATTTT.

The J gene is TRBJ1-4, the V gene TRBV12-3 or TRBV12-4; D is uncertain. The CDR3 loop spans 16 amino acids. The V and J ends lost 5 bases and 8 bases respectively, with 21 bases between them. CDR3 nucleotides: TGTGCCAGCAGTGAAGCAGAGGCAGACGGAGGGGAAAAACTGTTTTTT. Its translation: CASSEAEADGGEKLFF.

This clonotype showed up just a few times. The chain employs TRBV6-5 and TRBJ2-7; no reliable D call. The CDR3 is 14 amino acids. CDR1 is MNHEY and CDR2 is SVGAGI in the germline V gene. V shed 5 bases and J shed 0 bases, with 11 bases lying between them. The CDR3 region has the DNA TGTGCCAGCAGTGAACGTGGGAACTCCTACGAGCAGTACTTC. The encoded protein is CASSERGNSYEQYF.

The V and J genes are TRBV29-1 and TRBJ1-3; no firm D call. Per germline, CDR1 SQVTM and CDR2 ANQGSEA. The ends were cut back, 2 bases at V and 0 bases at J, with 8 bases in the middle. The CDR3 consists of 14 residues. CDR3 bases: TGCAGCGTTGAACCAGGAAGCTCTGGAAACACCATATATTTT. This gives the protein CSVEPGSSGNTIYF.

The chain carries TRBV2 and TRBJ2-5, with 7 bases lining up with TRBD1. V lost 5 bases and J lost 5; bases outside the gene matches: 8. The CDR3 contains 14 residues. Per germline, CDR1 SNHLY and CDR2 FYNNEI. DNA for the CDR3: TGTGCCAGCAGTTTACAGGGGCACTGGGAGACCCAGTACTTC. Translating it yields CASSLQGHWETQYF. Using reference TRBV2 and TRBJ2-5 for the parts outside the CDR3, the full variable domain is EPEVTQTPSHQVTQMGQEVILRCVPISNHLYFYWYRQILGQKVEFLVSFYNNEISEKSEIFDDQFSVERPDGSNFTLKIRSTKLEDSAMYFCASSLQGHWETQYFGPGTRLLVL.

V gene TRBV24-1 combines with J gene TRBJ1-5; D uncertain. Per the germline V gene, CDR1 is KGHDR and CDR2 is SFDVKD. V was cut by 11 bases and J by 6 bases, with 22 bases left in between. The CDR3 loop spans 15 amino acids. This CDR3 is CASSARDLGSQPQHF. The CDR3 DNA is TGTGCCAGCAGCGCCCGGGATTTGGGCAGTCAGCCCCAGCATTTT.

This clonotype was recorded only once. The genes are TRBV11-1 and TRBJ1-2, with D possibly matching TRBD1 (5 bases). Germline V gene sequence: CDR1 SGHAT, CDR2 FQDESV (reference sequence). CDR3 length equals 12 residues. The V end lost 11 bases, the J end lost 4 bases, and 14 bases lay between the germline ends. CDR3 amino acids: CARDPRFYGYTF. The CDR3 nucleotides read TGTGCCCGGGACCCCCGCTTCTATGGCTACACCTTC. Full variable domain (missing parts from reference TRBV11-1 and TRBJ1-2): EAEVAQSPRYKITEKSQAVAFWCDPISGHATLYWYRQILGQGPELLVQFQDESVVDDSQLPKDRFSAERLKGVDSTLKIQPAELGDSAMYLCARDPRFYGYTFGSGTRLTVV.

Note on this clonotype: A read error may be the cause here, since a much bigger clone is one base away. The chain couples TRBV24-1 to TRBJ2-2, with D perhaps TRBD2 (6 bases). The CDR3 extends over 18 amino acids. Germline CDR1 KGHDR, CDR2 SFDVKD. This CDR3 reads CATSDFYATPTNTGGLFF. The DNA of the CDR3 is TGTGCCACCAGTGATTTTTACGCGACACCTACGAACACCGGGGGGCTGTTTTTT.

Only a few counts were recorded for this clonotype. The V gene is TRBV6-5, the J gene TRBJ1-6, with TRBD1 matching over 7 bases. The CDR3 loop spans 15 amino acids. V trimming: 6 bases; J trimming: 9 bases; junction bases outside the gene matches: 11. Germline V gene lookup returns CDR1 MNHEY and CDR2 SVGAGI. In DNA, the CDR3 is TGTGCCAGCAGCCTGACCAGACAGGGAGGTTCACCCCTCCACTTT. It encodes CASSLTRQGGSPLHF.

This clonotype was detected a few times. The chain combines TRBV7-9 with TRBJ1-4; D is possibly TRBD1 (6 bases). Trimming removed 4 bases from V and 7 bases from J, with 13 bases in between. The CDR3 is made up of 14 amino acids. CDR1 and CDR2 from the germline V gene are SEHNR and FQNEAQ (reference sequence). The CDR3 loop reads CASSSGDIGEKLFF. The CDR3 coding sequence is TGTGCCAGCAGCTCCGGGGACATCGGTGAAAAACTGTTTTTT.